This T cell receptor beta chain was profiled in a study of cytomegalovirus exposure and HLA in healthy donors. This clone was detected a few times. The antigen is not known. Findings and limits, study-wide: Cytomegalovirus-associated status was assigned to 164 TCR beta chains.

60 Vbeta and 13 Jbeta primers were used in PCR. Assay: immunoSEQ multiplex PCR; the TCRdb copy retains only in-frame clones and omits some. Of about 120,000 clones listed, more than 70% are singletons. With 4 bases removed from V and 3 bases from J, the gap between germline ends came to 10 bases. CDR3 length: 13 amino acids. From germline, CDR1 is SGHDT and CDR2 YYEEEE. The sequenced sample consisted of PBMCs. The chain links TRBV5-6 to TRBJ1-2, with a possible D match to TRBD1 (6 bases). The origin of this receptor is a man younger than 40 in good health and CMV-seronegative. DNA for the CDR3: TGTGCCAGCAGCCAAAGGACAGACTATGGCTACACCTTC. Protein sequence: CASSQRTDYGYTF.